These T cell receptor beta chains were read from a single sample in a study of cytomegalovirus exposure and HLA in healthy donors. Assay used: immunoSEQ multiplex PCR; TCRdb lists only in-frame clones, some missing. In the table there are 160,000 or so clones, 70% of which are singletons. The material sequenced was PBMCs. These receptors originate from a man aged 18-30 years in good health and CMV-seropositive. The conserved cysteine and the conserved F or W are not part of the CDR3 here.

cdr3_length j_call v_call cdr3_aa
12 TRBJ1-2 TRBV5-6 ASSFQGAGYGYT
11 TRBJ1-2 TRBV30 AWRSRDKRGYT
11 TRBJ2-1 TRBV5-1 ASSLSSYNEQF
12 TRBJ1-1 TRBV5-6 ASTLGGGNTEAF
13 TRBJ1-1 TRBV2 ASKTVRGLNTEAF
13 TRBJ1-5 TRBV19 ASSIAGDANQPQH
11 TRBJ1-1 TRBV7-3 ASSLDSNTEAF
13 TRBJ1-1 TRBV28 ASSRSLTGGTEAF
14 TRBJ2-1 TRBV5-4 ASSSGSGSSYNEQF
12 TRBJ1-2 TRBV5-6 ASSRDRGMGGYT
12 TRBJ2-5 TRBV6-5 ASRKLGQLETQY
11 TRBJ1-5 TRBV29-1 SVGAQLNQPQH
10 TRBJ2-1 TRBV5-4 ASSWDSNEQF
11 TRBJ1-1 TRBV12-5 ASGLDMYTEAF
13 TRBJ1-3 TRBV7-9 ASSLIEHSGNTIY
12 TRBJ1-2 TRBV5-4 ASSLEAGQYGYT
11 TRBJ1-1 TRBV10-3 AISDPDRATAF
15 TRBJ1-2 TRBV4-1 ASSQDQGTGIALGYT
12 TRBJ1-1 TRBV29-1 SVGARRQNTEAF
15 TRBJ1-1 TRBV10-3 AIRQPPGTGANTEAF
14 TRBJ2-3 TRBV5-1 ASSLAGLSGGDTQY
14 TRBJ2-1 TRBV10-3 ATVEEIAGGYNEQF
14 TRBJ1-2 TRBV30 AWGAIASHSNYGYT
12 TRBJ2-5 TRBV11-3 ASSRSRQGETQY
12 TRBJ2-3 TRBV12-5 ASGLQGRQDTQY
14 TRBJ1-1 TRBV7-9 ASSVGPGGVNTEAF
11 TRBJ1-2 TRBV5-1 ASSLGTQNGYT
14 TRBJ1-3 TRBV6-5 ASSYREDRGGNTIY
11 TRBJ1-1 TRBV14 ASSQAGTSEAF
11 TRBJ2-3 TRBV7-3 ASSFRGTDTQY
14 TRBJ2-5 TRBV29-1 SVEPQGLGVGETQY
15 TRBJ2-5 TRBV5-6 ASSSPGTSGSGETQY
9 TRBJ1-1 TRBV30 AWTISGGAF
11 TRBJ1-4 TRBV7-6 ASRRGAGEKLF
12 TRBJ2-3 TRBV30 ACSPGASTDTQY
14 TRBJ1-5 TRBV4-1 ASSHGPGGVNQPQH
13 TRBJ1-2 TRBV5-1 ASSLAGGTGYGYT